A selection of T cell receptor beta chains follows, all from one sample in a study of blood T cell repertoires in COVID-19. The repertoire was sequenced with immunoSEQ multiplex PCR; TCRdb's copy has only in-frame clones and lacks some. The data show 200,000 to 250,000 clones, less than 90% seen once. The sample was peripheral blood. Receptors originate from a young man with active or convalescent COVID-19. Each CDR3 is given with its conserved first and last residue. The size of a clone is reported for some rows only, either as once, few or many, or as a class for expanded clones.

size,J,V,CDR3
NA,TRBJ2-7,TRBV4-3,CASSQGTGVAYEQYF
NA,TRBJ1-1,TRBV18,CASSLGASENTEAFF
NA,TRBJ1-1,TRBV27,CASSPPGAEAFF
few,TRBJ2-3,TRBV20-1,CSASPSPPRNTQYF
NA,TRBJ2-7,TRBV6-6,CASSGTTSPSYEQYF
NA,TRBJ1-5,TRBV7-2,CASSEGVGQPQHF
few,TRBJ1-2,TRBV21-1,CASSKDQRGRDYGYTF
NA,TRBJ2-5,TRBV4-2,CASSQEHTAGYQETQYF
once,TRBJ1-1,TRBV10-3,CAISESFNPEAFF
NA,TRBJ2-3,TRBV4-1,CASSPAGGRTDTQYF
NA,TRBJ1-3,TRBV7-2,CASSLGGSSGNTIYF
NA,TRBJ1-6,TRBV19,CASTSTSSYNSPLHF
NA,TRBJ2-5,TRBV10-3,CAISTRWTGTETQYF
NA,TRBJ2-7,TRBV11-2,CASSPDSSSYEQYF
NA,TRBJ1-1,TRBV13,CASAGGAGNTEAFF
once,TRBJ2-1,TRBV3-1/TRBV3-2,CASSQDGDEQFF
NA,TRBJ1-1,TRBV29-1,CSVGQTGGTEAFF
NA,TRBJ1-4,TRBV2,CASRRGGGEKLFF
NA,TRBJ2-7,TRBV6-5,CASRRSGTDPYEQYF
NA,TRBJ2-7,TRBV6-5,CASSYSGRGGEQYF
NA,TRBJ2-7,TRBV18,CASSPAAGGSYEQYF
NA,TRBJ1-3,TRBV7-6,CASSPAAGRTGPGNTIYF
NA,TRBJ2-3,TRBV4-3,CASSQQTGADTQYF
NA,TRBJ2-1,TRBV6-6,CASKQTGLGDEQFF
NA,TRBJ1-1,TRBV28,CASSLSWRATEAFF
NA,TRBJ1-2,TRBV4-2,CASSQDIPAGWVGDKSNGYTF
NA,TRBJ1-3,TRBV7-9,CASSPSTGTALGNTIYF
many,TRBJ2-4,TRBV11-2,CASSWGPERGIQYF
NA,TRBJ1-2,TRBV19,CASSWSTNYGYTF
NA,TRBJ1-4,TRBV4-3,CASSQKGGEKLFF
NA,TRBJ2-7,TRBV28,CASSFARQLRYEQYF
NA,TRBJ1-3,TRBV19,CASSPGSVGNRNTIYF
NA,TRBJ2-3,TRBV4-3,CASSQTSGASTDTQYF
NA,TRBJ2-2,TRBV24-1,CATSDLRTSGGPLRTGELFF
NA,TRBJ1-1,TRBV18,CASSHEPGVGTEAFF
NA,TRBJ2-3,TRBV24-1,CATSDLSGLAATQYF
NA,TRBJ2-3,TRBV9,CASSVGRGGVRAGVDTQYF
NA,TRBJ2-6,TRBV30,CAWRKGAVGAGANVLTF
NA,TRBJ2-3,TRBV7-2,CASNIGATDTQYF
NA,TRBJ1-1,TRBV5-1,CASSTTGQMNTEAFF
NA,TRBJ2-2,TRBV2,CASSEALLVRSTGELFF
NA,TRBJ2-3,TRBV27,CASSSGQGGSPDTQYF
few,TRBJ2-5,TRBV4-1,CASSQGVPAGRTQYF
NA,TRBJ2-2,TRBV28,CASSRSGAAAGELFF
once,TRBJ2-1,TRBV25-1,CASSAATGVIYNEQFF
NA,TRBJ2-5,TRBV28,CASSQNNQETQYF
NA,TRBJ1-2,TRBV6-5,CASSWGRVDGYTF
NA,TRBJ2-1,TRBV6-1,CASSDLGGTSRYNEQFF
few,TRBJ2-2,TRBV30,CAWSPSGGPRGFFNTGELFF